Listed below are T cell receptor beta chains from one sample, sequenced in a study of T cell responses to AZD1222 COVID-19 vaccine. TCRdb's copy holds only in-frame clones and misses some; the assay was immunoSEQ multiplex PCR. The profile shows 90,000 to 110,000 clones, around 90% of them singletons. Sequencing used peripheral blood, obtained on day 0 of AZD1222 vaccination. These receptors were obtained from an adult in good health. The conserved cysteine and the conserved F or W are not part of the CDR3 here.

TRBJ1-2,TRBV6-1,13,ASSEGRHINYGYT
TRBJ1-1,TRBV12-3/TRBV12-4,11,ASSLARNGEAF
TRBJ2-7,TRBV4-2,11,ASSQDGVREQY
TRBJ2-5,TRBV5-1,15,ASSLGPGAQRQETQY
TRBJ1-1,TRBV18,12,ASSPPVRFTEAF
TRBJ2-4,TRBV23-1,14,ASSPRREGVQNIQY
TRBJ1-5,TRBV5-1,13,ASSRDGGQGQPQH
TRBJ1-4,TRBV3-1/TRBV3-2,9,ASSTVEKLF
TRBJ1-2,TRBV20-1,8,SAYTYGYT
TRBJ2-6,TRBV27,14,ASSFWGSAGANVLT
TRBJ1-1,TRBV28,11,ASSLGGDVEAF
TRBJ2-1,TRBV9,13,ASSVSSRSYNEQF
TRBJ2-7,TRBV3-1/TRBV3-2,10,ASSQSRYEQY
TRBJ1-1,TRBV28,9,ASSLGRGAF
TRBJ2-2,TRBV14,11,ASRSTGYGELF
TRBJ2-7,TRBV6-5,11,ASSYVLAYEQY
TRBJ2-1,TRBV6-2/TRBV6-3,14,ASSSPGAGVGNEQF
TRBJ1-2,TRBV27,12,ASSLDRPPYGYT
TRBJ2-7,TRBV10-1,14,ASSDGSGRATYEQY
TRBJ2-7,TRBV7-2,13,ASSPGGGHGYEQY
TRBJ1-1,TRBV7-8,9,ASTLGTEAF
TRBJ1-5,TRBV4-2,13,ASSQDESAIRPQH
TRBJ1-2,TRBV28,11,ASSLGRDYGYT
TRBJ2-1,TRBV29-1,14,SVEDRGGSHHNEQF
TRBJ1-3,TRBV15,12,ATSRDKQDGTIY
TRBJ1-5,TRBV1,16,TSSQPPGKDRVIQPQH
TRBJ1-3,TRBV19,12,ASNPRTPGNTIY
TRBJ1-4,TRBV9,12,ASSTTLQGEKLF